The rows below give T cell receptor beta chains drawn from one sample of a study of control samples from healthy donors and cancer patients. Clones were read by immunoSEQ multiplex PCR, and TCRdb kept only the in-frame ones, dropping some. This sample has under 200,000 clones; around 90% occur once, and the top ten carry approximately 4.9%. Sequenced sample: blood. Receptors were obtained from a woman aged 25 to 45 in good health. Each CDR3 is given with its conserved first and last residue. A D gene is named only where the DNA matches it firmly. Clone size is given for some rows only: seen once, a few or many times, or a class if the clone is expanded.

. TRBJ2-5 TRBD1 TRBV5-1 TGCGCCAGCAGCTTGGCAGGGACAGTTTACCAAGAGACCCAGTACTTC CASSLAGTVYQETQYF
. TRBJ1-6 . TRBV27 TGTGCCAGCAGTCCCGGCGGTAATTCACCCCTCCACTTT CASSPGGNSPLHF
few TRBJ1-2 . TRBV11-2 TGTGCCAGCAGCTTAACTCGTACTAACTATGGCTACACCTTC CASSLTRTNYGYTF
. TRBJ2-2 . TRBV24-1 TGTGCCACCAGTGATTATCTGACAGGCACCGGGGAGCTGTTTTTT CATSDYLTGTGELFF
. TRBJ2-1 . TRBV5-1 TGCGCCAGCAGCTTGGATAGCGGCTCCTACAATGAGCAGTTCTTC CASSLDSGSYNEQFF
. TRBJ2-3 TRBD2 TRBV3-1/TRBV3-2 TGTGCCAGCAGCCCCCTTAGCGGGAGGGCGACAGATACGCAGTATTTT CASSPLSGRATDTQYF
once TRBJ2-2 TRBD1 TRBV10-1 TGCGCCAGCAGGGACTCGACAGGGGCCGGGGAGCTGTTTTTT CASRDSTGAGELFF
. TRBJ1-1 . TRBV6-6 TGTGCCAGCAGCCGAAACAGGGCCACTGAAGCTTTCTTT CASSRNRATEAFF
. TRBJ1-5 TRBD1 TRBV3-1/TRBV3-2 TGTGCCAGCAGCCACGGACAGGGGACACCCCAGCATTTT CASSHGQGTPQHF
. TRBJ2-7 . TRBV28 TGTGCCAGCAGTTTCCCCCAAGGACGGCTCTCCTACGAGCAGTACTTC CASSFPQGRLSYEQYF
. TRBJ1-2 . TRBV6-6 TGTGCCAGCACGGGGGGCTATGGCTACACCTTC CASTGGYGYTF
once TRBJ2-5 TRBD2 TRBV7-6 TGTGCCAGCAGCTCGTCCGGGAGGGCCCGAGAGACCCAGTACTTC CASSSSGRARETQYF
. TRBJ2-5 TRBD2 TRBV6-5 TGTGCCAGCAGTACCCGGACTAGCTCTCAGGAGACCCAGTACTTC CASSTRTSSQETQYF
. TRBJ2-1 TRBD2 TRBV19 TGTGCCAGTAGTAGCGGGGGGGTTTGGAGTGAGCAGTTCTTC CASSSGGVWSEQFF
. TRBJ1-1 . TRBV7-9 TGTGCCAGCAGCTTAGGTGTTTTGCGCGGAAGGGACACTGAAGCTTTCTTT CASSLGVLRGRDTEAFF
. TRBJ2-1 . TRBV14 TGTGCCAGCAGCCAAGATCACTGGGGGAGAACCCACAATGAGCAGTTCTTC CASSQDHWGRTHNEQFF
. TRBJ2-1 . TRBV11-2 TGTGCCAGCAGCCCGCCTTCGGTGGGGTACAATGAGCAGTTCTTC CASSPPSVGYNEQFF
. TRBJ1-2 . TRBV5-6 TGTGCCAGCAGCTATCAGGGTTCCGGCTACACCTTC CASSYQGSGYTF
. TRBJ1-1 . TRBV14 TGTGCCAGCAGTCCTAAACCCGGTGCGGGGAACACTGAAGCTTTCTTT CASSPKPGAGNTEAFF
. TRBJ1-1 . TRBV5-1 TGCGCCAGCAGCCTGGACGCTGAAGCTTTCTTT CASSLDAEAFF
. TRBJ1-3 . TRBV3-1/TRBV3-2 TGTGCCAGCAGCCAAGGGTGGGAAGGAAACACCATATATTTT CASSQGWEGNTIYF
. TRBJ1-1 . TRBV9 TGTGCCAGCAGCGCCGCACTTCGCGGCACTGAAGCTTTCTTT CASSAALRGTEAFF
. TRBJ1-2 . TRBV7-2 TGTGCCAGCAGCTTAGTTCGAGACAACTATGGCTACACCTTC CASSLVRDNYGYTF
. TRBJ2-2 . TRBV29-1 TGCAGCGTTGATCCTAGTACCGGGGAGCTGTTTTTT CSVDPSTGELFF
. TRBJ2-7 TRBD2 TRBV10-3 TGTGCCATCAGTGCCGGGACTAGATATTCCTACGAGCAGTACTTC CAISAGTRYSYEQYF
. TRBJ1-5 . TRBV3-1/TRBV3-2 TGTGCCAGCAGCCAAGATCCAGGGGGCAATCAGCCCCAGCATTTT CASSQDPGGNQPQHF
. TRBJ2-4 TRBD2 TRBV2 TGTGCCAGCAGTGATATGGGACTAGGAGCCAAAAACATTCAGTACTTC CASSDMGLGAKNIQYF